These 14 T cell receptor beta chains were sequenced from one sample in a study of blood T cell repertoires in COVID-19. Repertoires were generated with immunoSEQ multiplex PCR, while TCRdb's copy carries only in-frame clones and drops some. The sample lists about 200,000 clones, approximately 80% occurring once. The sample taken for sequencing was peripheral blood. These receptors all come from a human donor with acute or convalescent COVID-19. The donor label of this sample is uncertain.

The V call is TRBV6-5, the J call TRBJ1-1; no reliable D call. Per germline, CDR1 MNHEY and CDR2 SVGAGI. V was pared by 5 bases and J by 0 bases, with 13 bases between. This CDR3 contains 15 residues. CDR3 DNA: TGTGCCAGCAGTCTAAGAGGCTTCATGAACACTGAAGCTTTCTTT. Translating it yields CASSLRGFMNTEAFF.

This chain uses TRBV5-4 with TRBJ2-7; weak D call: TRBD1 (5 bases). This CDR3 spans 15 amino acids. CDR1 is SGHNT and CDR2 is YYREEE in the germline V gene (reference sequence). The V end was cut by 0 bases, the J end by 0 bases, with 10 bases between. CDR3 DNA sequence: TGTGCCAGCAGCTTGGCGGGCGGACACTCCTACGAGCAGTACTTC. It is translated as CASSLAGGHSYEQYF.

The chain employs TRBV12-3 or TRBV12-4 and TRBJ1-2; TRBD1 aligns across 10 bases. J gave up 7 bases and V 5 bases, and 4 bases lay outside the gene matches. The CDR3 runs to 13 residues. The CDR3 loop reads CASSPRTGGGYTF. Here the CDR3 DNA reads TGTGCCAGCAGTCCACGGACAGGGGGTGGCTACACCTTC.

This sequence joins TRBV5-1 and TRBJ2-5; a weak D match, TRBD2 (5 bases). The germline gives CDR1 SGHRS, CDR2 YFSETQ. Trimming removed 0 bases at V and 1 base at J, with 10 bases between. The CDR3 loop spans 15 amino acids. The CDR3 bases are TGCGCCAGCAGCTTGGATCCAGGAGGCCAAGAGACCCAGTACTTC. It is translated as CASSLDPGGQETQYF.

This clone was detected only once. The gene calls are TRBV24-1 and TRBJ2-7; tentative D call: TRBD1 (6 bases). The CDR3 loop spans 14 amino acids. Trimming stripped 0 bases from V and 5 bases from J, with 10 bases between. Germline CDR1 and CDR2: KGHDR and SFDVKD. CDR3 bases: TGTGCCACCAGTGATTTGACAGGGCGGCACGAGCAGTACTTC. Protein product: CATSDLTGRHEQYF.

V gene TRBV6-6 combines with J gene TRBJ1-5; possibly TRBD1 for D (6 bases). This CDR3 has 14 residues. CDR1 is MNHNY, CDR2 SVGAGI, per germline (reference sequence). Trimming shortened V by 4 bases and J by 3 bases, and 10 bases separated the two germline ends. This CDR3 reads CASSSQGINQPQHF. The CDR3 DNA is TGTGCCAGCAGTTCCCAGGGGATCAATCAGCCCCAGCATTTT.

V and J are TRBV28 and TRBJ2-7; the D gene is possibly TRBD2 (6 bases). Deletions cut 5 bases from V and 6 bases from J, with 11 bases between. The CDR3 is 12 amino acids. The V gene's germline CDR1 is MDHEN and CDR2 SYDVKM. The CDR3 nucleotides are TGTGCCAGCAGTCGGGGGACGGGCGAGCAGTACTTC. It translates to CASSRGTGEQYF.

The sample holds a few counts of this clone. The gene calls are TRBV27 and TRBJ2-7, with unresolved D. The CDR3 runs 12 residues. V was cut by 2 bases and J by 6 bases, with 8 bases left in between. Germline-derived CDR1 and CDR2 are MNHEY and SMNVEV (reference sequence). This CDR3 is CASSLNGREQYF. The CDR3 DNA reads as TGTGCCAGCAGTTTAAATGGCCGCGAGCAGTACTTC.

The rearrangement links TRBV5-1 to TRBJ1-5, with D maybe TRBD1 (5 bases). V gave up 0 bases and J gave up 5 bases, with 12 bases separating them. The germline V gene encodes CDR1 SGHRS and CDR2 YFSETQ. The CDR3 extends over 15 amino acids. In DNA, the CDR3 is TGCGCCAGCAGCTTGGAGTCAGGGCAGCATCAGCCCCAGCATTTT. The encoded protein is CASSLESGQHQPQHF.

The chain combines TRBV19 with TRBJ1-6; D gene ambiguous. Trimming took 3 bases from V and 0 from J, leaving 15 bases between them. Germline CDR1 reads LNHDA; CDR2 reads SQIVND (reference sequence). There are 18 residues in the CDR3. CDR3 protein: CASSIPQAGSSYNSPLHF. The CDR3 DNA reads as TGTGCCAGTAGTATTCCCCAAGCGGGGAGCTCCTATAATTCACCCCTCCACTTT.

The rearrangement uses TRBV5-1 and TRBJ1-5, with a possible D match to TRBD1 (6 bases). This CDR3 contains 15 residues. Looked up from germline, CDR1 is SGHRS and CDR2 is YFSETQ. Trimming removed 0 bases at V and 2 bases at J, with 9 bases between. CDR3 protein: CASSLAGEGNQPQHF. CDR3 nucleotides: TGCGCCAGCAGCTTGGCAGGGGAAGGCAATCAGCCCCAGCATTTT.

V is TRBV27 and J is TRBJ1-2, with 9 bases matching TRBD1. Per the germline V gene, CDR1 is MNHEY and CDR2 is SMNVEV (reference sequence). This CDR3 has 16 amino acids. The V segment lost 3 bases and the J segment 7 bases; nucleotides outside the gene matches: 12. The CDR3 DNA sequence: TGTGCCAGCAGTTTGGCGTGGGGACAGGGATTCGGTGGCTACACCTTC. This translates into CASSLAWGQGFGGYTF.

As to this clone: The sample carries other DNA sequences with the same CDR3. In nucleotides, the CDR3 is TGTGCCAGTAGTAGGCAGGGACTAAACACTGAAGCTTTCTTT. This sequence encodes CASSRQGLNTEAFF. This sequence joins TRBV19 and TRBJ1-1, with D possibly being TRBD1 (5 bases). CDR3 length equals 14 residues. Germline V lookup: CDR1 LNHDA, CDR2 SQIVND (reference sequence). The V and J ends lost 4 bases and 2 bases respectively, with 11 bases between them.

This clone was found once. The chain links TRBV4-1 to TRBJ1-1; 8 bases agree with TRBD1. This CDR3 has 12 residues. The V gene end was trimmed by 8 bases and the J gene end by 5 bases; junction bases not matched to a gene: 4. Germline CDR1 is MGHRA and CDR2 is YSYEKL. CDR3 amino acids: CASGQGRTEAFF. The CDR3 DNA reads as TGCGCCAGCGGACAGGGTCGAACTGAAGCTTTCTTT.